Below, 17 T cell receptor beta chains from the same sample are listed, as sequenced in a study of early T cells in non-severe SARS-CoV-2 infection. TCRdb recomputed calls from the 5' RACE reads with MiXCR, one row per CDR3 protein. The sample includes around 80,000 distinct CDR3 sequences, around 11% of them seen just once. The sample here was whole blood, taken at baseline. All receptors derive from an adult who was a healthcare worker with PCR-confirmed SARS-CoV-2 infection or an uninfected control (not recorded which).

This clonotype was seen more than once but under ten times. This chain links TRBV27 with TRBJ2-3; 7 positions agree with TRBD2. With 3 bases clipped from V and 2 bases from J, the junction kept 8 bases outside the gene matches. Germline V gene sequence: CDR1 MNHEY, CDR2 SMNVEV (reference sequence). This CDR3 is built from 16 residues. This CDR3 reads CASSLASGSITDTQYF. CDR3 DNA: TGTGCCAGCAGTTTGGCTAGCGGTTCAATCACAGATACGCAGTATTTT.

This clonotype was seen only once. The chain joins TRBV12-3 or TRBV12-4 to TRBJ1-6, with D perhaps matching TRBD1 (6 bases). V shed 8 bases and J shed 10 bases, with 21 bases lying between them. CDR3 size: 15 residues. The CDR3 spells CASLSKQGLGSPLHF. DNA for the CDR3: TGTGCCAGCCTCTCAAAGCAGGGGTTAGGGTCACCCCTCCACTTT.

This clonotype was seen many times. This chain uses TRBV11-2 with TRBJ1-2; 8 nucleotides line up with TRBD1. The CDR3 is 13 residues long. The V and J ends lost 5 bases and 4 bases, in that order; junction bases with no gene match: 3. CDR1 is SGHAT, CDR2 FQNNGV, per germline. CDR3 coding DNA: TGTGCCAGCAGCCTTGGGACAGGCTATGGCTACACCTTC. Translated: CASSLGTGYGYTF.

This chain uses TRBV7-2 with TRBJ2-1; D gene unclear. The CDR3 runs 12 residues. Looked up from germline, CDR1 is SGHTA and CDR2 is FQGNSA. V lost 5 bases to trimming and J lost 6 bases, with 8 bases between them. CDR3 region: CASSRPPNEQFF. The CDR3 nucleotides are TGTGCCAGCAGCCGCCCCCCCAATGAGCAGTTCTTC.

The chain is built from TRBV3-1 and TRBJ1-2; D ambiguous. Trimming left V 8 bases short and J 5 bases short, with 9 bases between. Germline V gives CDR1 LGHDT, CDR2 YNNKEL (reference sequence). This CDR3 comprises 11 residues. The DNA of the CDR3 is TGTGCCAGCGCGGGCACTTATGGCTACACCTTC. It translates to CASAGTYGYTF. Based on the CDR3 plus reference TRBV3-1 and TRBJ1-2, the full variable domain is DTAVSQTPKYLVTQMGNDKSIKCEQNLGHDTMYWYKQDSKKFLKIMFSYNNKELIINETVPNRFSPKSPDKAHLNLHINSLELGDSAVYFCASAGTYGYTFGSGTRLTVV.

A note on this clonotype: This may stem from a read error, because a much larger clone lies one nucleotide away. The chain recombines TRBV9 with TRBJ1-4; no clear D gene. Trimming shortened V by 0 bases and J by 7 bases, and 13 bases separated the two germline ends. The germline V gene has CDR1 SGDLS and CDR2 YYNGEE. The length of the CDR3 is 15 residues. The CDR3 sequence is CASSVDFGFSEKLFF. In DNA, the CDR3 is TGTGCCAGCAGCGTAGATTTCGGGTTTAGTGAAAAACTGTTTTTT. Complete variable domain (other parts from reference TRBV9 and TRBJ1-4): DSGVTQTPKHLITATGQRVTLRCSPRSGDLSVYWYQQSLDQGLQFLIQYYNGEERAKGNILERFSAQQFPDLHSELNLSSLELGDSALYFCASSVDFGFSEKLFFGSGTQLSVL.

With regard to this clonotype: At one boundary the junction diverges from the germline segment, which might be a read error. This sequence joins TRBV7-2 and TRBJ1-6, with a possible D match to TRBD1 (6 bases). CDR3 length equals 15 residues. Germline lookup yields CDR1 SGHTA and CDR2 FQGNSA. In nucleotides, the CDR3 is TGTGCCAGCAGCTTACAAACAGGGTATACTTCACCCCTCCACTTT. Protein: CASSLQTGYTSPLHF. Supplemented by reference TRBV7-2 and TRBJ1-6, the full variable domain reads GAGVSQSPSNKVTEKGKDVELRCDPISGHTALYWYRQSLGQGLEFLIYFQGNSAPDKSGLPSDRFSAERTGGSVSTLTIQRTQQEDSAVYLCASSLQTGYTSPLHFGNGTRLTVT.

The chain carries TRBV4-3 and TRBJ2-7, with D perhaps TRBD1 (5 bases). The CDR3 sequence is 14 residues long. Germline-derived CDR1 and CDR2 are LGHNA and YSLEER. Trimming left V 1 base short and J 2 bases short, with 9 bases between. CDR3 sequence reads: CASSQVQGTYEQYF. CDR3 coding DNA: TGCGCCAGCAGCCAAGTTCAGGGAACCTACGAGCAGTACTTC.

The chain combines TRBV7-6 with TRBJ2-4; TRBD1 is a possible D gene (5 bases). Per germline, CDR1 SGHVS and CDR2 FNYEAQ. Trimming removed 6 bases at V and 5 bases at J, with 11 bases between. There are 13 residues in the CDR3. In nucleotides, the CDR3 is TGTGCCAGCAGGGGGCTCAGAGAAAACATTCAGTACTTC. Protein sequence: CASRGLRENIQYF.

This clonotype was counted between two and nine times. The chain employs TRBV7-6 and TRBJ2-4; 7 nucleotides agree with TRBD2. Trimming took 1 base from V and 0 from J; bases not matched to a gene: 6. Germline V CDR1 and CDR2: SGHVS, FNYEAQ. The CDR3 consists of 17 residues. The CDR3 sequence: CASSLGVGGRAKNIQYF. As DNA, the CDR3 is TGTGCCAGCAGCTTAGGGGTCGGGGGGAGAGCCAAAAACATTCAGTACTTC.

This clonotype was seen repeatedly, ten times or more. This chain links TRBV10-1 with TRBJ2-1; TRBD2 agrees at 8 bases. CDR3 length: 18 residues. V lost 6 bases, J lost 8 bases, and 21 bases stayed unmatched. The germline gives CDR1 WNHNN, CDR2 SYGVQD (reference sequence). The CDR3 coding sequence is TGCGCCAGCAGGGTCCTAGCGGGCCCACCGTCAAGTGTAGATGAGCAGTTCTTC. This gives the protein CASRVLAGPPSSVDEQFF.

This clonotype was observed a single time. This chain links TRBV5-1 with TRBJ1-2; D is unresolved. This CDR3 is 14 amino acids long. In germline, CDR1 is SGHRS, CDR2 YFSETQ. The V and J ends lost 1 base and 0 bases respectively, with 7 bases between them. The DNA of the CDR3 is TGCGCCAGCAGCTTGATGGAGGCTAACTATGGCTACACCTTC. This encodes CASSLMEANYGYTF.

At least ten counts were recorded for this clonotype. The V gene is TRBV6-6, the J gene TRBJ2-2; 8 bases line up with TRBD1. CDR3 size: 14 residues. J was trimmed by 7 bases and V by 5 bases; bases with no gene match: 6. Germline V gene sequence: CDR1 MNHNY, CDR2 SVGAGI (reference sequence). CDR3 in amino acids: CASSPQGAVGELFF. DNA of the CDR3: TGTGCCAGCAGTCCTCAGGGGGCGGTCGGGGAGCTGTTTTTT.

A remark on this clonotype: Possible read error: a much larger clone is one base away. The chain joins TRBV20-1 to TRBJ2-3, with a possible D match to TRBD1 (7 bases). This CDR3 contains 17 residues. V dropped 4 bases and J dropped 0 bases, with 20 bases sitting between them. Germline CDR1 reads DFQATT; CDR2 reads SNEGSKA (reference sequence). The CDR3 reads CSATTSRGISSTDTQYF. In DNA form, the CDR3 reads TGCAGTGCTACCACTAGCAGGGGGATTTCTAGCACAGATACGCAGTATTTT.

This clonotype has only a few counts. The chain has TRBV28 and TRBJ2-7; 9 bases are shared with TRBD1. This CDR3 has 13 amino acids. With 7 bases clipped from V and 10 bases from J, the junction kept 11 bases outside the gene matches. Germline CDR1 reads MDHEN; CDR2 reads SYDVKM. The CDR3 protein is CASNFGTGPQQYF. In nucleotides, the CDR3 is TGTGCCAGCAATTTCGGGACAGGGCCCCAACAGTACTTC.

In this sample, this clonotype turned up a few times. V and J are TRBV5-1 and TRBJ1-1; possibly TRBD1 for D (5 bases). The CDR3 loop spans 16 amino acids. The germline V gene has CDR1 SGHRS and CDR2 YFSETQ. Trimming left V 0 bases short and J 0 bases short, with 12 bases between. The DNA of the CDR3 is TGCGCCAGCAGCTTGGTCACAGGAAAAATGAACACTGAAGCTTTCTTT. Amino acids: CASSLVTGKMNTEAFF.

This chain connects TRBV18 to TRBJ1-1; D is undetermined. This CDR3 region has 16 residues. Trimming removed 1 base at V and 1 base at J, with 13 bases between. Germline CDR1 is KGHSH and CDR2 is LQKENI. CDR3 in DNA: TGTGCCAGCTCACCACAGTTCCAATCGTCGAACACTGAAGCTTTCTTT. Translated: CASSPQFQSSNTEAFF.